This T cell receptor beta chain was sequenced for a study of shared clonotypes between healthy human individuals. Unsorted PBMC DNA was sequenced on ten immunoSEQ deep assay plates. The assay was immunoSEQ multiplex PCR, and TCRdb's table has in-frame clones only and misses some. The sample records about 490,000 clones, roughly four fifths being singletons. All donors qualified as healthy HIV-negative adults and had experienced no recent acute infections or vaccinations. Unsorted samples drew genomic DNA from 70 million to 95 million PBMCs. The receptor's source is a woman aged 40 to 50 in good health. Some clones in this sample may be carry-over from other donors' samples. Sequenced: PBMCs.

This chain's CDR3 is CASSPPGYYEQYF. The CDR3 nucleotides read TGTGCCAGCAGCCCCCCTGGGTACTACGAGCAGTACTTC. This chain uses TRBV5-6 with TRBJ2-7; D not resolved. The CDR3 loop spans 13 amino acids. The V end lost 4 bases, the J end lost 3 bases, and 11 bases lay between the germline ends. CDR1 and CDR2 (germline): SGHDT, YYEEEE.